These 18 T cell receptor beta chains were sequenced from one sample in a study of immune heterogeneity within non-small cell lung tumors. TCR beta CDR3 was amplified by multiplex PCR using 32 V and 13 J primers. From the multiplex PCR reads, TCRdb called clonotypes with MiXCR, one entry per CDR3 protein. Among roughly 10,000 distinct CDR3 sequences listed, over 15% were seen once. Samples each supplied around 600 ng of bulk tumor genomic DNA as template. Doctors removed several biopsies from each primary tumor during surgery, keeping them far apart. Surgery that was curative in intent was performed on patients with untreated, newly diagnosed non-small cell lung cancer. Sequenced sample: lung tumor tissue. The origin of the receptors is a man aged 40-55 years with non-small cell lung cancer.

This clonotype was recorded at least ten times. This chain links TRBV20-1 with TRBJ2-4, with D perhaps TRBD2 (6 bases). V dropped 3 bases and J dropped 3 bases, with 15 bases sitting between them. CDR1 DFQATT and CDR2 SNEGSKA come from the germline V gene (reference sequence). The CDR3 extends over 15 amino acids. The DNA of the CDR3 is TGCAGTGCTAGTCGACTAGTCGGCGTCAAAAACATTCAGTACTTC. As protein: CSASRLVGVKNIQYF.

This clonotype has ten or more counts. The chain is built from TRBV7-6 and TRBJ2-1; 8 nucleotides match TRBD2. CDR3 length: 14 residues. Trimming took 3 bases from V and 8 from J; bases not matched to a gene: 6. Germline V gene sequence: CDR1 SGHVS, CDR2 FNYEAQ. As DNA, the CDR3 is TGTGCCAGCAGCTTTTCCGGGGGGGCCGATGAGCAGTTCTTC. It codes for CASSFSGGADEQFF.

Sample share makes this clonotype medium-sized. The V and J genes are TRBV4-2 and TRBJ2-1, with D maybe TRBD1 (7 bases). Germline V lookup: CDR1 LGHNA, CDR2 YNFKEQ. The CDR3 runs 16 residues. Trimming removed 0 bases from V and 7 bases from J, with 16 bases in between. This CDR3 reads CASSQEDGGGYNEQFF. The CDR3 nucleotides are TGTGCCAGCAGCCAAGAGGATGGAGGGGGCTATAATGAGCAGTTCTTC.

This clonotype was seen more than once but under ten times. This may come from a read error, since a much larger clone is one base off. The chain joins TRBV20-1 to TRBJ2-3, with 7 bases that match TRBD2. This CDR3 has 14 residues. Germline V gives CDR1 DFQATT, CDR2 SNEGSKA (reference sequence). J lost 4 bases, V lost 5 bases, and 9 bases had no gene match. The CDR3 sequence: CSAGRDFNADTQYF. The CDR3 bases are TGCAGTGCTGGGAGGGACTTCAACGCAGATACGCAGTATTTT.

Ten or more counts support this clonotype. The rearrangement joins TRBV19 to TRBJ2-5, with a weak D call TRBD1 (6 bases). Germline values: CDR1 LNHDA, CDR2 SQIVND (reference sequence). This CDR3 is built from 14 residues. Trimming removed 5 bases at V and 2 bases at J, with 12 bases between. The chain's CDR3 is CASSLRTAQETQYF. For the CDR3, the DNA is TGTGCCAGTAGTTTGAGGACAGCTCAAGAGACCCAGTACTTC.

There are a few counts of this clonotype. The V and J genes are TRBV5-6 and TRBJ2-5; weak D call: TRBD2 (6 bases). Germline V CDR1 and CDR2: SGHDT, YYEEEE. V lost 3 bases to trimming and J lost 5 bases, with 14 bases between them. There are 14 residues in the CDR3. This chain's CDR3 is CASSSGLGSETQYF. DNA of the CDR3: TGTGCCAGCAGCTCGGGACTGGGAAGTGAGACCCAGTACTTC.

This clonotype was detected many times. The rearrangement uses TRBV20-1 and TRBJ1-1; a possible D gene is TRBD1 (5 bases). Germline loops: CDR1 DFQATT, CDR2 SNEGSKA (reference sequence). There are 15 residues in the CDR3. The V end was cut by 0 bases, the J end by 5 bases, with 16 bases between. Here the CDR3 reads CSARDPGEGRTEAFF. CDR3 coding DNA: TGCAGTGCTAGAGATCCCGGAGAGGGGAGGACTGAAGCTTTCTTT.

This clonotype is judged medium-sized. This chain links TRBV2 with TRBJ2-7; 7 positions agree with TRBD1. Unmatched junction bases numbered 4, after V lost 4 bases and J lost 1 base. In germline, CDR1 is SNHLY, CDR2 FYNNEI. The CDR3 is 14 amino acids. In DNA form, the CDR3 reads TGTGCCAGCAGTGTTAGGGGGCCTTCCTACGAGCAGTACTTC. Amino acids: CASSVRGPSYEQYF.

Sample share makes this clonotype medium-sized. This chain connects TRBV10-3 to TRBJ1-2; D is unresolved. Trimming removed 6 bases from V and 3 bases from J, with 14 bases in between. Germline values: CDR1 ENHRY, CDR2 SYGVKD. CDR3 length: 14 amino acids. The CDR3: CAIRRRDSDYGYTF. The DNA of the CDR3 is TGTGCCATCAGGCGGCGTGACTCCGACTATGGCTACACCTTC.

As concerns this clonotype: A read error is possible here, since a much larger clone lies one base away. The rearrangement links TRBV5-1 to TRBJ2-3; D not resolved. The V gene's germline CDR1 is SGHRS and CDR2 YFSETQ. The CDR3 is 15 amino acids. The CDR3 nucleotides are TGCGCCAGCAGCTTGGAGTCCCCCGCGGCAGATACGCAGTGTTTT. Residues: CASSLESPAADTQCF.

This clonotype was seen many times. The gene calls are TRBV4-2 and TRBJ2-1, with 13 positions matching TRBD2. The CDR3 has 18 amino acids. Per the germline V gene, CDR1 is LGHNA and CDR2 is YNFKEQ. The V segment lost 1 base and the J segment 0 bases; nucleotides outside the gene matches: 3. The CDR3: CASSQGTSGSSSYNEQFF. DNA of the CDR3: TGTGCCAGCAGCCAAGGGACTAGCGGGAGCTCCTCCTACAATGAGCAGTTCTTC.

For this clonotype: A read error may account for a junction end that differs from germline. J is TRBJ2-1 and V is TRBV27; tentatively, D is TRBD2 (6 bases). CDR1 and CDR2 from the germline V gene are MNHEY and SMNVEV (reference sequence). The CDR3 spans 13 residues. The CDR3 nucleotides read TGTGCCAGCATTTTTTGGTCAGGGACTGAGCAGTCCTTC. Its translation is CASIFWSGTEQSF.

This clonotype occurred a few times. CDR3 sequence reads: CASSIAGDNSPLHF. The CDR3 region has the DNA TGTGCCAGTAGTATTGCAGGCGACAATTCACCCCTCCACTTT. This chain links TRBV19 with TRBJ1-6, with no clear D. The CDR3 is 14 amino acids. The V and J ends lost 3 bases and 7 bases respectively, with 10 bases between them. The germline gives CDR1 LNHDA, CDR2 SQIVND (reference sequence). Using reference TRBV19 and TRBJ1-6 for the parts outside the CDR3, the full variable domain is DGGITQSPKYLFRKEGQNVTLSCEQNLNHDAMYWYRQDPGQGLRLIYYSQIVNDFQKGDIAEGYSVSREKKESFPLTVTSAQKNPTAFYLCASSIAGDNSPLHFGNGTRLTVT.

By share, this clonotype ranks as medium-sized. This chain joins TRBV24-1 and TRBJ2-3; possibly TRBD1 or TRBD2 for D (6 bases each). The germline V gene has CDR1 KGHDR and CDR2 SFDVKD. The CDR3 runs to 14 residues. The V end lost 4 bases, the J end lost 3 bases, and 10 bases lay between the germline ends. The CDR3 DNA is TGTGCCACCAGTGAGGTAGGGGGGACAGATACGCAGTATTTT. Translating it yields CATSEVGGTDTQYF.

The chain is built from TRBV2 and TRBJ1-1; 9 positions agree with TRBD1. Germline V lookup: CDR1 SNHLY, CDR2 FYNNEI. J gave up 10 bases and V 10 bases, and 13 bases lay outside the gene matches. The CDR3 has 13 amino acids. The DNA for the CDR3 is TGTGCCATTACGAGAAACAGGGGGCGCGGAGCTTTCTTT. Amino acids: CAITRNRGRGAFF.

This clonotype was detected a few times. CDR3 sequence: CASGRWGTSGRDEQFF. The CDR3 DNA reads TGTGCCAGCGGTAGATGGGGGACTAGCGGGAGGGACGAGCAGTTCTTC. The V and J genes are TRBV5-6 and TRBJ2-1, with 16 bases fitting TRBD2. Germline CDR1 SGHDT, CDR2 YYEEEE. Unmatched junction bases numbered 11, after V lost 7 bases and J lost 10 bases. The CDR3 totals 16 residues.

This clonotype occurred many times. This chain uses TRBV2 with TRBJ2-3; perhaps TRBD2 as D (6 bases). CDR3 length: 13 amino acids. Trimming took 8 bases from V and 5 from J, leaving 14 bases between them. In germline, CDR1 is SNHLY, CDR2 FYNNEI. CDR3 bases: TGTGCCAGCGTGACGGGGGTTGTAGATACGCAGTATTTT. Translating gives CASVTGVVDTQYF. Filled out from reference TRBV2 and TRBJ2-3, the complete variable domain reads EPEVTQTPSHQVTQMGQEVILRCVPISNHLYFYWYRQILGQKVEFLVSFYNNEISEKSEIFDDQFSVERPDGSNFTLKIRSTKLEDSAMYFCASVTGVVDTQYFGPGTRLTVL.

This clonotype turned up a few times. A much bigger clone sits one base away, suggesting this may be a read error. Likely a read error: the CDR3 ends without its conserved phenylalanine or tryptophan. The chain has TRBV6-1 and TRBJ1-1; maybe TRBD1 (6 bases). Trimming stripped 6 bases from V and 3 bases from J, with 17 bases between. Per germline, CDR1 MNHNS and CDR2 SASEGT. The CDR3 loop spans 15 amino acids. In nucleotides, the CDR3 is TGTGCCAGCAGACGAGAAGGGGGGTTTGACACTGAAGCTTTCCTT. It encodes CASRREGGFDTEAFL.